The sequence of this T cell receptor beta chain was determined in a study of identical twins. This clonotype was counted only a few times. The antigen is undetermined. V was cut by 1 base and J by 6 bases, with 14 bases left in between. Germline CDR1 is SGHRS and CDR2 is YFSETQ. The CDR3 sequence is 14 residues long. General observations from the study: Where out-of-frame alpha sequences were twin-shared, they showed excess low generation probability.

TCRdb ran MiXCR on the 5' RACE reads and lists one entry per CDR3 protein. The sample lists fewer than 900,000 distinct CDR3 sequences; 21% were seen once. These data are also associated with another study on T cells expressing NK-cell markers. Per that study: There were seven HCMV-seropositive donors and one seronegative donor among the eight sequenced.

The clonotype originates from a woman between 18 and 29 years old in good health. The chain recombines TRBV5-1 with TRBJ2-7; perhaps TRBD1 as D (5 bases). The sequencing sample was made of PBMCs. The CDR3 DNA reads TGCGCCAGCAGCTTGTGGGCAGGGAAAGCCGAGCAGTACTTC. This sequence encodes CASSLWAGKAEQYF.